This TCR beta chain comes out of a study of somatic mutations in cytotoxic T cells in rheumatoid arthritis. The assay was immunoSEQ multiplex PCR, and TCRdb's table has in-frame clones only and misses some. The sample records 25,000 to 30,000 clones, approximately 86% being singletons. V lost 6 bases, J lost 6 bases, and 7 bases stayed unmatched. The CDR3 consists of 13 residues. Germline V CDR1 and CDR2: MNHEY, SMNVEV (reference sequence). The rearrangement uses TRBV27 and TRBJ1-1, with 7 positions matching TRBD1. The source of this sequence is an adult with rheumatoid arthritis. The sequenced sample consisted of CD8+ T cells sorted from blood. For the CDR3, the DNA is TGTGCCAGCAGCCCCCAGGGGGGCTCTGAAGCTTTCTTT. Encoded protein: CASSPQGGSEAFF.